Listed here is a single T cell receptor beta chain. Trimming cost V 5 bases and J 0 bases, with 10 bases left between them. The CDR3 is 15 residues long. The germline V gene has CDR1 SGHTA and CDR2 FQGNSA. These data originate in a study of blood T cell repertoires in COVID-19. Study as a whole: Donors in the United States, Italy and Spain gave samples during acute or convalescent COVID-19. PBMCs, B-cell-depleted T cells, or T cells were the source of the cDNA or gDNA that made up the material.

The data were produced by immunoSEQ multiplex PCR, yet TCRdb's version contains in-frame clones alone and is incomplete. Here the sample spans approximately 390,000 clones, 90% being singletons. J is TRBJ1-4 and V is TRBV7-2, with D unresolved. This receptor was taken from a man younger than 35 with active or convalescent COVID-19. Source material: peripheral blood. The CDR3 protein is CASSINRATNEKLFF. The CDR3 nucleotides are TGTGCCAGCAGCATAAACAGAGCAACTAATGAAAAACTGTTTTTT.